These T cell receptor beta chains were read from a single sample in a study of shared clonotypes between healthy human individuals. Clones were sequenced by immunoSEQ multiplex PCR, and TCRdb holds only the in-frame ones, with some missing. Among 1.5 million to 1.9 million clones listed, 95% to 99% were seen once. Material for sequencing was naive CD4+ T cells sorted from blood. All receptors derive from a man younger than 40 in good health. Each CDR3 is given with its conserved first and last residue. Fields, in order: V gene, J gene, D gene, CDR3 protein, CDR3 DNA. D genes are given only for firm matches.

TRBV7-9	TRBJ2-3	.	CASSLVGLGETQYF	TGTGCCAGCAGCTTAGTGGGGCTAGGGGAGACGCAGTATTTT
TRBV5-1	TRBJ2-7	.	CASSRAGTKGYEQYF	TGCGCCAGCAGCAGGGCCGGGACCAAGGGGTACGAGCAGTACTTC
TRBV10-3	TRBJ2-1	.	CAISESGATYNEQFF	TGTGCCATCAGTGAGTCGGGTGCAACCTACAATGAGCAGTTCTTC
TRBV18	TRBJ1-3	.	CASSPSRLVRNTIYF	TGTGCCAGCTCACCGAGTAGGTTGGTCCGAAACACCATATATTTT
TRBV2	TRBJ2-3	TRBD2	CASSEREGATQYF	TGTGCCAGCAGTGAGCGGGAGGGGGCCACGCAGTATTTT
TRBV28	TRBJ2-7	.	CASSSPPGQLSSYEQYF	TGTGCCAGCAGTTCACCCCCCGGGCAACTGAGCTCCTACGAGCAGTACTTC
TRBV5-4	TRBJ2-7	.	CASSLDLSSYEQYF	TGTGCCAGCAGCTTGGACCTGTCCTCCTACGAGCAGTACTTC
TRBV7-9	TRBJ1-5	.	CASSLNDQPQHF	TGTGCCAGCAGCTTAAACGATCAGCCCCAGCATTTT
TRBV28	TRBJ1-1	.	CASRFPSSGEAFF	TGTGCCAGCCGATTCCCGTCCTCGGGAGAAGCTTTCTTT
TRBV5-5	TRBJ2-1	.	CASSAGAGTYNEQFF	TGTGCCAGCAGCGCCGGGGCAGGGACTTACAATGAGCAGTTCTTC
TRBV29-1	TRBJ1-2	.	CSVEGGLGYTF	TGCAGCGTTGAAGGGGGTCTCGGCTACACCTTC
TRBV5-1	TRBJ2-1	.	CASSPPVGSSYNEQFF	TGCGCCAGCAGCCCCCCGGTGGGATCCTCCTACAATGAGCAGTTCTTC
TRBV5-1	TRBJ2-3	.	CASSLVVTDTQYF	TGCGCCAGCAGCTTGGTTGTCACAGATACGCAGTATTTT
TRBV10-3	TRBJ2-5	TRBD2	CAISNGEGQTQYF	TGTGCCATCAGCAACGGGGAGGGGCAGACCCAGTACTTC
TRBV18	TRBJ1-1	TRBD1	CASSPTGGNTEAFF	TGTGCCAGCTCACCGACAGGGGGGAACACTGAAGCTTTCTTT